Presented here are 17 T cell receptor beta chains from one specimen sequenced in a study of cytomegalovirus exposure and HLA in healthy donors. Primers: 60 Vbeta forward and 13 Jbeta reverse. TCRdb's table, derived via immunoSEQ multiplex PCR, lists solely in-frame clones and lacks some. The repertoire holds 93,000 or so clones, with around three quarters as singletons. Sequenced material: PBMCs. The receptors were sampled from a man aged 50-60 years in good health and CMV-seropositive.

This chain links TRBV28 with TRBJ1-6, with a tentative D call TRBD1 (6 bases). Deletions cut 1 base from V and 4 bases from J, with 11 bases between. The CDR3 is 16 amino acids. The germline V gene encodes CDR1 MDHEN and CDR2 SYDVKM. The DNA of the CDR3 is TGTGCCAGCAGTTTATCACCAACAGGGTATAATTCACCCCTCCACTTT. This gives the protein CASSLSPTGYNSPLHF.

This chain joins TRBV5-6 and TRBJ2-3; TRBD1 matches at 12 bases. The junction had 5 bases not matched to a gene; V was cut back by 4 bases and J by 2 bases. This CDR3 spans 16 amino acids. Germline V gene lookup returns CDR1 SGHDT and CDR2 YYEEEE. CDR3 sequence: CASSRGTGGFTDTQYF. CDR3 bases: TGTGCCAGCAGCCGGGGGACAGGGGGCTTCACAGATACGCAGTATTTT.

This clone was picked up a small number of times. V and J are TRBV29-1 and TRBJ2-6; 9 bases fit TRBD1. J lost 1 base, V lost 6 bases, and 7 bases had no gene match. This CDR3 has 16 amino acids. Germline lookup yields CDR1 SQVTM and CDR2 ANQGSEA. Here the CDR3 DNA reads TGCAGCGTCCGTCCCGGGACAGGGTCTGGGGCCAACGTCCTGACTTTC. This translates into CSVRPGTGSGANVLTF.

The chain couples TRBV7-9 to TRBJ2-7; 10 nucleotides agree with TRBD2. With 4 bases clipped from V and 5 bases from J, the junction kept 5 bases outside the gene matches. The CDR3 runs to 14 residues. CDR1 and CDR2 (germline): SEHNR, FQNEAQ (reference sequence). The CDR3, as DNA: TGTGCCAGCAGCTCACTAGCGGGATTCGACGAGCAGTACTTC. It is translated as CASSSLAGFDEQYF. The entire variable domain, with the rest obtained from reference TRBV7-9 and TRBJ2-7, is as follows: DTGVSQNPRHKITKRGQNVTFRCDPISEHNRLYWYRQTLGQGPEFLTYFQNEAQLEKSRLLSDRFSAERPKGSFSTLEIQRTEQGDSAMYLCASSSLAGFDEQYFGPGTRLTVT.

The chain couples TRBV6-5 to TRBJ2-5; weak D call: TRBD1 (6 bases). This CDR3 region has 14 residues. Germline CDR1 reads MNHEY; CDR2 reads SVGAGI. Trimming removed 2 bases from V and 7 bases from J, with 14 bases in between. As DNA, the CDR3 is TGTGCCAGCAGTTACAACAGGGAATCGGGGACCCAGTACTTC. It translates to CASSYNRESGTQYF.

CDR3 in DNA: TGTGCCAGCAGTTTATGGGACAGAACTAACTACGAGCAGTACTTC. It yields the protein CASSLWDRTNYEQYF. The chain carries TRBV28 and TRBJ2-7; TRBD1 might be the D (6 bases). The CDR3 runs to 15 residues. Trimming took off 0 bases at V and 3 bases at J, with 12 bases between the two ends. Germline V gene sequence: CDR1 MDHEN, CDR2 SYDVKM.

The genes are TRBV4-1 and TRBJ1-1; 7 positions agree with TRBD1. The CDR3 has 14 amino acids. Germline V gene sequence: CDR1 MGHRA, CDR2 YSYEKL. J gave up 6 bases and V 2 bases, and 6 bases lay outside the gene matches. The CDR3 coding sequence is TGCGCCAGCAGCCAACCAGGGGGTATGGCTGAAGCTTTCTTT. The encoded protein is CASSQPGGMAEAFF.

The CDR3, as DNA: TGTGCCAGCAGCGGATACGGGTTTCCCACAGATACGCAGTATTTT. This gives the protein CASSGYGFPTDTQYF. This chain joins TRBV9 and TRBJ2-3; no clear D gene. The germline V gene encodes CDR1 SGDLS and CDR2 YYNGEE. The CDR3 sequence is 15 residues long. The V and J ends lost 3 bases and 2 bases respectively, with 13 bases between them.

The rearrangement uses TRBV28 and TRBJ1-2, with 9 bases aligning to TRBD1. Looked up from germline, CDR1 is MDHEN and CDR2 is SYDVKM. This CDR3 comprises 14 residues. Losses at the gene ends were 6 bases for V and 6 bases for J; bases not matched to a gene: 8. The CDR3 reads CASSSGQGRNGYTF. The CDR3 DNA sequence: TGTGCCAGCAGCTCGGGACAGGGAAGGAATGGCTACACCTTC.

The chain employs TRBV6-4 and TRBJ2-1; 10 positions agree with TRBD2. The CDR3 extends over 15 amino acids. Germline V gene lookup returns CDR1 MRHNA and CDR2 SNTAGT. J gave up 5 bases and V 3 bases, and 4 bases lay outside the gene matches. CDR3 bases: TGTGCCAGCAGTGAGAGCGGGGGGGGCCACAATGAGCAGTTCTTC. The encoded protein is CASSESGGGHNEQFF.

The chain links TRBV5-1 to TRBJ2-1, with 15 bases lining up with TRBD2. The trim removed 5 bases at V and 7 bases at J, leaving 4 bases unmatched. This CDR3 region has 15 residues. Germline assignment: CDR1 SGHRS and CDR2 YFSETQ. The CDR3 region has the DNA TGCGCCAGCAGTGGGACTAGCGGGAGGACGAATGAGCAGTTCTTC. It is translated as CASSGTSGRTNEQFF.

This clone has more than one count but fewer than ten. CDR3 in amino acids: CASRPWTDSGNTIYF. The CDR3 DNA is TGTGCCAGCAGACCCTGGACAGACTCGGGAAACACCATATATTTT. This chain joins TRBV27 and TRBJ1-3, with D tentatively TRBD1 (6 bases). V lost 6 bases and J lost 4, with 16 bases in between. Germline-derived CDR1 and CDR2 are MNHEY and SMNVEV (reference sequence). The CDR3 runs to 15 residues.

The chain uses TRBV4-3 and TRBJ2-3; D is possibly TRBD2 (6 bases). Germline CDR1 LGHNA, CDR2 YSLEER. This CDR3 spans 16 amino acids. V lost 4 bases and J 2 bases, leaving 16 bases between the germline ends. The CDR3 sequence is CASSPGDRSDTDTQYF. The CDR3, as DNA: TGCGCCAGCAGCCCGGGAGACCGAAGTGACACAGATACGCAGTATTTT.

The rearrangement joins TRBV28 to TRBJ2-1; 7 positions match TRBD2. Germline trimming cut 7 bases from V and 1 base from J; bases unmatched to any gene: 7. Germline CDR1 reads MDHEN; CDR2 reads SYDVKM. The CDR3 runs 15 residues. As DNA, the CDR3 is TGTGCCAGCACTGGGAGGGGCCAGTCCTACAATGAGCAGTTCTTC. This translates into CASTGRGQSYNEQFF. The full variable domain, completed using reference TRBV28 and TRBJ2-1, is DVKVTQSSRYLVKRTGEKVFLECVQDMDHENMFWYRQDPGLGLRLIYFSYDVKMKEKGDIPEGYSVSREKKERFSLILESASTNQTSMYLCASTGRGQSYNEQFFGPGTRLTVL.

The chain combines TRBV9 with TRBJ2-5, with 14 bases that match TRBD2. The J call may be wrong; the DNA end is better matched by TRBJ2-7. The germline gives CDR1 SGDLS, CDR2 YYNGEE. This CDR3 is built from 17 residues. This chain's CDR3 is CASSPFRTSGRQYEQYF. The CDR3 DNA reads TGTGCCAGCAGCCCATTCCGGACTAGCGGGAGGCAATACGAGCAGTACTTC.

This clone was seen once. The CDR3 loop reads CASSPGQGAFQPQHF. The CDR3 bases are TGTGCCAGCTCACCTGGACAGGGGGCTTTTCAGCCCCAGCATTTT. V is TRBV18 and J is TRBJ1-5; 11 positions agree with TRBD1. Trimming cost V 3 bases and J 6 bases; bases outside gene matches: 4. The CDR3 has 15 amino acids. Germline V gene sequence: CDR1 KGHSH, CDR2 LQKENI. Full variable domain (rest looked up from reference TRBV18 and TRBJ1-5): NAGVMQNPRHLVRRRGQEARLRCSPMKGHSHVYWYRQLPEEGLKFMVYLQKENIIDESGMPKERFSAEFPKEGPSILRIQQVVRGDSAAYFCASSPGQGAFQPQHFGDGTRLSIL.

The table lists this clone with a few counts. In DNA, the CDR3 is TGCAGTGCTAGGCGTAGCACTGAAGCTTTCTTT. This sequence encodes CSARRSTEAFF. V is TRBV20-1 and J is TRBJ1-1; D is undetermined. V lost 3 bases and J 4 bases, leaving 6 bases between the germline ends. Germline CDR1 is DFQATT and CDR2 is SNEGSKA (reference sequence). This CDR3 comprises 11 residues.